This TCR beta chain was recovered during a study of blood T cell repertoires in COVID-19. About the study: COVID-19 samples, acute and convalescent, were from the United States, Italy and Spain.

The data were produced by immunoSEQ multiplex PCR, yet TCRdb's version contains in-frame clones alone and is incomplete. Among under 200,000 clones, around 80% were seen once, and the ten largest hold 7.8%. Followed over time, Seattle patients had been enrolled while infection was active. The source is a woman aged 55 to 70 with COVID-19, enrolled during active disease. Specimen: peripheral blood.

CDR3 DNA: TGTGCCAGCAGCCGTTTCGGTGGTGATGGCTACACCTTC. Its translation: CASSRFGGDGYTF. The chain recombines TRBV12-3 or TRBV12-4 with TRBJ1-2; D remains ambiguous. The CDR3 runs to 13 residues. V was pared by 6 bases and J by 6 bases, with 14 bases between.